This entry concerns a single T cell receptor (beta chain). This clone showed up just once. Its antigen is unknown. No much larger clone is present one base from it, and per-base qualities are unavailable. The data were taken from a study of cytomegalovirus exposure and HLA in healthy donors (dated by TCRdb to the late 2010s). At the level of the whole study: An earlier analysis of approximately 640 of the donors reported approximately 300 Gb of sequence data and approximately 110 million unique TCR beta sequences from about 179 million T cells. An early release that covered around 590 HLA-typed donors contained approximately 300 gigabases of sequencing data and approximately 85 million unique TCR sequences. HLA typing included class I and class II loci at four-digit resolution. Along with the approximately 650-subject first cohort, a separate validation cohort of about 110 different subjects was used. Typing coverage varied by locus: roughly 620-630 donors for A, B, C, DRB1 and DQB1; under 550 for DQA1; more than 600 for DPA1; roughly 470 for DPB1. A later genetic analysis took genome-wide SNP genotypes for about three fifths of the 666 donors and used that subset as a discovery cohort. An earlier analysis of 587 of the donors used high-throughput TCR beta sequencing to judge whether each TCR beta V gene segment behaved as functional or pseudogenic. In a later analysis, previously published TCR beta repertoires from some 640 donors were re-analyzed and high-resolution HLA genotyping was added so that TCR occurrence patterns could be studied. Among 300 to 450 genotyped donors of the cohort, an average of approximately 230,000 unique TCR beta nucleotide sequences were sequenced per donor, 15% to 20% of them non-productive. The study used immunosequencing to profile the T cell repertoires of approximately 640 subjects and linked those repertoires to cytomegalovirus serostatus. Rather than drawing on any new phenotypic data, the later analysis identified candidate immune exposures from TCR beta sequences and the way those sequences occurred across donors. Of the roughly 410 genotyped donors, approximately 81% were placed in the genetic ancestry cluster associated with self-reported Caucasian donors. The study was designed to test whether signatures of past pathogen exposure could be identified by cataloging public T cell receptors. All discovery cohort repertoires had been generated using a single sequencing platform. Donor age, sex, ethnicity and CMV serostatus were collected together with the repertoire data. Four to six DR-DQ haplotypes were handled as single units for association and clustering because linkage in the cohort was strong. To predict cytomegalovirus infection status, the study brought together high-throughput TCR immunosequencing, statistical association of individual TCRs with disease status, and machine learning.

The paper's findings and limits, for the study overall: Correlated functional status among segregating V segments might be attributable to linkage disequilibrium, but an unknown experimental factor could not be ruled out. In an earlier analysis of 450 to 750 of the donors, most TCR beta V segments appeared in productive rearrangements about 90% or about 30% of the time, broadly matching IMGT annotations. HLA typing was unavailable for some donors at each locus, so association tests used only the typed subset. The presence/absence analyses assumed that sequencing depth was roughly uniform across donors, and that assumption may not be true. This cohort had only TCR beta chains sequenced, and the lack of alpha or paired-chain data limited which features could be detected. A total of fewer than 200 TCR beta chains were listed by the study as associated with cytomegalovirus. According to a later analysis, parvovirus B19, influenza, CMV and Epstein-Barr virus appeared linked to several top co-occurrence clusters. A later genetic analysis reported fewer N-insertions in productive TCRs among donors in an Asian-associated ancestry cluster than the approximately 700-donor mean. In a later analysis, most CMV-associated TCR beta chains were found to appear HLA-restricted, with HLA associations seemingly driven largely by CMV exposure. The 87-base-pair reads could not distinguish some IMGT-functional V segments, including TRBV6-2 and TRBV6-3, so those segments were excluded. Most TCR sequences were seen in very few donors, while some public TCRs were found in many individuals. Three of the identified cytomegalovirus-associated TCR beta chains were confirmed in vitro to be specific for cytomegalovirus antigens. Because counts were too low, about 18 rarely observed V segments, including chromosome 9 orphons, were excluded from the earlier analysis of a few hundred of the donors. In a later analysis, HLA-associated TCR beta chains showed more clonal expansion and lower generation probabilities than non-associated chains that were equally common. In a later analysis, TCR association rates were found to vary across HLA loci, with the most associated TCRs seen for DRB1 alleles and the fewest for HLA-C alleles. A cluster of highly shared sequence variants was judged likely to represent a technical artifact of the sequencing pipeline. Specific HLA alleles were associated with around 18,000 TCR beta sequences at a false discovery rate of 0.05 in a later analysis. According to the authors, the approach could potentially be generalized to other disease states and immunological phenotypes. CMV serostatus was the only immune exposure information available for the cohort. A later genetic analysis associated a missense DCLRE1C variant with V-gene and J-gene trimming of TCR beta chains, and an independent cohort replicated the association. Assigning TCR associations to individual alleles was difficult when HLA alleles, especially DR and DQ, strongly co-occurred. Cytomegalovirus status was reported to be diagnosed by the classifier with high specificity and sensitivity in both the original and validation cohorts. A further reported finding was that TCR beta sequences accurately predicted the HLA-A and HLA-B alleles for most subjects in the first cohort.

V is trimmed back by 1 base and J by 1 base, and the junction contains 9 bases that no gene match accounts for. According to the germline V gene, CDR1 reads LGHNA and CDR2 reads YNFKEQ. Including the terminal cysteine and phenylalanine, the CDR3 comprises 17 residues. Only the CDR3 DNA is retained, 51 bases long and in frame from the first base. Receptors were amplified or captured by the immunoSEQ multiplex PCR assay. A mixture of 60 forward primers for TCR Vbeta segments and 13 reverse primers for TCR Jbeta segments was used in the multiplex PCR. The CDR3 region of rearranged TCR beta genes was amplified from genomic DNA by a multiplex PCR assay. On the Illumina HiSeq System, the amplified TCR beta libraries were sequenced as 87-base-pair reads. The paper's processing steps were these. A later analysis tallied roughly 78 million unique TCR beta chains across the 660 or so repertoires, and approximately 12 million of those chains were shared by two or more donors. Raw reads were error-corrected and collapsed into unique sequences by a nearest-neighbor algorithm in which closely related sequences were merged to remove PCR and sequencing errors. To assign V, D and J gene segments, CDR3 sequences were aligned to IMGT reference sequences. Each retained sequence needed at least a six-nucleotide match to both a V gene segment and a J gene segment. Rearrangements were called productive when the CDR3 lacked stop codons and stayed in frame with V and J; all others were non-productive. Following IMGT convention, CDR3 was defined as the stretch from the second conserved V-encoded cysteine to the conserved J-encoded phenylalanine. Sequences without an unambiguous match to a single V gene segment were excluded from the earlier analysis of about 600 of the donors. In an earlier analysis of 587 of the donors, V segments were called functional above 56.7% productive rearrangements and were called segregating when the between-donor standard deviation exceeded 5%. To diagnose cytomegalovirus status from the catalog of TCR beta chain sequences, a statistical classification framework was built. In a later analysis, V and J genes were assigned by comparing TCR nucleotide sequences against IMGT/GENE-DB human TR gene sequences. In a later analysis, CDR3 sequences and most-parsimonious VDJ recombination scenarios were assigned using the TCRdist pipeline. In a later analysis, every TCR beta chain was defined by the combination of its CDR3 amino acid sequence and its V-gene family, and reads without a unique V-gene family were dropped. As a way to deal with suspected cross-contamination and a sequencing artifact, a later analysis dropped 450 to 600 nucleotide sequences that were highly shared and had low generation probability. In a later analysis, a clonal expansion index for each public chain was calculated from normalized within-repertoire ranks of inferred template counts. In a later analysis, generation probabilities were computed with a VDJ recombination model fitted to out-of-frame rearrangements, and the resulting probabilities were checked against IGoR. Hypergeometric tests were used in a later analysis to score TCR-TCR, TCR-HLA and TCR-CMV co-occurrence, with a repertoire-size bias correction applied to the TCR pairs. To estimate false discovery rates, a later analysis permuted the HLA or CMV assignments 20 times. A later analysis grouped co-occurring TCRs with DBSCAN, adding TCRdist sequence similarity when clustering within HLA-allele-positive subsets. For co-occurrence clustering, repertoires with fewer than 30,000 or more than 120,000 public chains were excluded, along with four or five repertoires with anomalous nucleotide sharing. The table was pulled from immuneACCESS by TCRdb, which kept in-frame rearrangements only. Such tables lose some clones; where checked, under half of the loss comes from unresolved V genes, and the rest has no known cause. D and trimming come from the DNA, and the V and J calls and clone size come from that table. The sample records 100,000 to 120,000 clones, over 65% of which are singletons. Around 15% of the sample is taken by the ten largest.

The cohort was made up of hundreds of healthy bone marrow donors. All cohort members were sampled while nominally healthy, although unrecorded immune exposures were likely present. The donor was CMV seropositive and was included in the group of 250 to 350 seropositive cohort members. Each donor provided a peripheral blood sample, and peripheral blood mononuclear cells were used for TCR beta sequencing. Genomic DNA was extracted from the blood cell samples with the Qiagen DNeasy Blood Extraction Kit. The chain employs TRBV4-2 and TRBJ2-5, with 7 bases matching TRBD2. The receptor's source is a man aged 25 to 45 in good health and CMV-seropositive. The sequenced material came from PBMCs. The nucleotide sequence is TGTGCCAGCAGCCAAGCCCCTGGGGGGGACTCCCAAGAGACCCAGTACTTC. Translated, it reads CASSQAPGGDSQETQYF.